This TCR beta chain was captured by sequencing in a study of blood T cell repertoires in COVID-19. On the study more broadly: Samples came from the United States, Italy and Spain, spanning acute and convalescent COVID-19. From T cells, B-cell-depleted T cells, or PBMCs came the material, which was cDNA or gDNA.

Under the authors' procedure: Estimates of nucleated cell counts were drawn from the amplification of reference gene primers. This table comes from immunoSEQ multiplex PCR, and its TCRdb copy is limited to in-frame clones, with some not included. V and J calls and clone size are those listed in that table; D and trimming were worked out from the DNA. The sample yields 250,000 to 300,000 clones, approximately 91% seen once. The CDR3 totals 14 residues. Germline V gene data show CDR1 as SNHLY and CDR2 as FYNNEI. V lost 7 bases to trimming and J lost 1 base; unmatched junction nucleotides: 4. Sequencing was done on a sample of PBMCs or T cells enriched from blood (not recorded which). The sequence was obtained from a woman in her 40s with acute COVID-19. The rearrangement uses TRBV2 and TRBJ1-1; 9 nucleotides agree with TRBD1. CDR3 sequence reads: CASITGGWNTEAFF. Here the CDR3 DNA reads TGTGCCAGCATCACAGGGGGCTGGAACACTGAAGCTTTCTTT.